A selection of T cell receptor beta chains follows, all from one sample in a study of cytomegalovirus exposure and HLA in healthy donors. Some clones are missing from TCRdb's copy, which holds only in-frame ones; the method was immunoSEQ multiplex PCR. The sample contains about 160,000 clones, 80% of which appear only once. The sequenced sample was PBMCs. The receptors come from a man aged 25 to 45 in good health and CMV-seronegative. Each CDR3 is given without its conserved first and last residue.

CDR3: ASNPGASSYEQY
J: TRBJ2-7
V: TRBV7-2

CDR3: ASSPLGQVGTEAF
J: TRBJ1-1
V: TRBV19

CDR3: ASSPGGTNEKLF
J: TRBJ1-4
V: TRBV28

CDR3: ASSFTGGNTGELF
J: TRBJ2-2
V: TRBV7-2

CDR3: ASSTAAGQGGIGYT
J: TRBJ1-2
V: TRBV7-9

CDR3: ASSVEGTIGNGYT
J: TRBJ1-2
V: TRBV5-4

CDR3: ATSTGGSYNEQF
J: TRBJ2-1
V: TRBV6-5

CDR3: ASQPVENEQF
J: TRBJ2-1
V: TRBV7-9

CDR3: ASSLDSGQRKYEQY
J: TRBJ2-7
V: TRBV5-1

CDR3: SASRGGGGTGELF
J: TRBJ2-2
V: TRBV29-1

CDR3: ASSYRGRLVDEQF
J: TRBJ2-1
V: TRBV6-6

CDR3: ASSRLGLAYNEQF
J: TRBJ2-1
V: TRBV4-1

CDR3: ASSVGSSYEQY
J: NA
V: TRBV9

CDR3: ASSVGVGGEQY
J: TRBJ2-7
V: TRBV9

CDR3: ASSFSGQRTGNTIY
J: TRBJ1-3
V: TRBV7-9

CDR3: ASSGGGSFSSDTQY
J: TRBJ2-3
V: TRBV5-4

CDR3: ASRGAYEQY
J: TRBJ2-7
V: TRBV2

CDR3: ASSDRDRGMNTEAF
J: TRBJ1-1
V: TRBV5-1

CDR3: ASRGGGTGELF
J: TRBJ2-2
V: TRBV4-1

CDR3: AVARVRDRPNEQF
J: TRBJ2-1
V: TRBV7-8

CDR3: ASSDSNRTGELF
J: TRBJ2-2
V: TRBV6-4

CDR3: ASSPTGAWELF
J: TRBJ2-2
V: TRBV27

CDR3: ASSYSMDRVEPQH
J: TRBJ1-5
V: TRBV6-5

CDR3: ASSQTSGGINEQF
J: TRBJ2-1
V: TRBV28

CDR3: ASSYSEGSEQY
J: NA
V: TRBV6-5

CDR3: ASKRTGGTDTQY
J: TRBJ2-3
V: TRBV28

CDR3: ASSVVQGNTQY
J: TRBJ2-3
V: TRBV9

CDR3: ASSLPGTGGYEQY
J: TRBJ2-7
V: TRBV5-4

CDR3: ASSNSETQY
J: TRBJ2-5
V: TRBV27

CDR3: ASHFGGPPNEQF
J: TRBJ2-1
V: TRBV5-1

CDR3: ASSLFGYRNTGELF
J: TRBJ2-2
V: TRBV7-3

CDR3: ASSKTGRETQY
J: TRBJ2-5
V: TRBV27

CDR3: ASSASGVGTGELF
J: TRBJ2-2
V: TRBV9